The next 22 T cell receptor beta chains were all read from a single sample in a study of early T cells in non-severe SARS-CoV-2 infection (TCRdb year 2021). Libraries were built with 5' RACE. Sequencing relied on a NextSeq 500. TCRdb reprocessing: public reads trimmed at Q25 with fastp, clones called with MiXCR, in-frame beta chains kept. Duplicate CDR3 protein sequences are folded into a single record with the most common DNA and genes. This sample is represented by approximately 89,000 distinct CDR3 sequences; about 14% of them were singletons. Together, the top ten hold under 4% of the sample. Sequencing used whole blood. The receptors were gathered from an adult who was a healthcare worker with PCR-confirmed SARS-CoV-2 infection or an uninfected control (not recorded which).

The rearrangement uses TRBV27 and TRBJ2-6, with 10 bases that match TRBD1. V shed 10 bases, J shed 0 bases, and the junction held 18 bases outside the gene matches. CDR3 size: 20 residues. The V gene's germline CDR1 is MNHEY and CDR2 SMNVEV (reference sequence). The CDR3 DNA follows: TGTGCCACCGCCCAAAGCGCCGGGACAGGGGTTTTCTCTGGGGCCAACGTCCTGACTTTC. This codes for CATAQSAGTGVFSGANVLTF.

The sample holds a few counts of this clonotype. The V and J genes are TRBV29-1 and TRBJ1-1; D not certain. The CDR3 covers 13 residues. V was trimmed by 7 bases and J by 1 base, leaving 13 bases between them. CDR1 and CDR2 (germline): SQVTM, ANQGSEA. CDR3 sequence: CSAGRHRNTEAFF. The CDR3 coding sequence is TGCAGCGCCGGAAGACATAGGAACACTGAAGCTTTCTTT.

The table lists this clonotype with many counts. CDR3 DNA sequence: TGTGCCAGCAGTGTACTAGCGGGGTGGCTAGGGGCCAACGTCCTGACTTTC. It codes for CASSVLAGWLGANVLTF. This chain uses TRBV7-2 with TRBJ2-6; TRBD2 matches at 10 bases. CDR1 and CDR2 (germline): SGHTA, FQGNSA. V was clipped by 6 bases and J by 4 bases; unmatched bases: 9. The CDR3 consists of 17 residues. Complete variable domain (other parts from reference TRBV7-2 and TRBJ2-6): GAGVSQSPSNKVTEKGKDVELRCDPISGHTALYWYRQSLGQGLEFLIYFQGNSAPDKSGLPSDRFSAERTGGSVSTLTIQRTQQEDSAVYLCASSVLAGWLGANVLTFGAGSRLTVL.

The chain couples TRBV29-1 to TRBJ1-2, with D perhaps TRBD1 (5 bases). V was cut by 8 bases and J by 0 bases, with 13 bases left in between. Germline lookup yields CDR1 SQVTM and CDR2 ANQGSEA. This CDR3 comprises 13 residues. The chain's CDR3 is CSSDGAANYGYTF. The DNA for the CDR3 is TGCAGCTCCGATGGGGCGGCTAACTATGGCTACACCTTC.

V is TRBV6-6 and J is TRBJ1-5, with TRBD1 matching over 7 bases. J gave up 3 bases and V 0 bases, and 2 bases lay outside the gene matches. The length of the CDR3 is 15 residues. Germline loops: CDR1 MNHNY, CDR2 SVGAGI (reference sequence). Written as DNA, the CDR3 is TGTGCCAGCAGTTACTCGGGACAGACCAATCAGCCCCAGCATTTT. It yields the protein CASSYSGQTNQPQHF.

This clonotype was detected many times. The genes are TRBV2 and TRBJ2-1; D is ambiguous. Germline assignment: CDR1 SNHLY and CDR2 FYNNEI. The CDR3 sequence is 15 residues long. Trimming took off 4 bases at V and 2 bases at J, with 12 bases between the two ends. The CDR3 region is CASSVPEKTYNEQFF. The CDR3 DNA sequence: TGTGCCAGCAGTGTTCCGGAAAAAACCTACAATGAGCAGTTCTTC.

For the CDR3, the DNA is TGCAGTGCTAGAGATGGGCAGGGAACCTATAATTCACCCCTCCACTTT. Its protein product is CSARDGQGTYNSPLHF. This chain uses TRBV20-1 with TRBJ1-6; D might be TRBD1 (5 bases). V dropped 0 bases and J dropped 2 bases, with 11 bases sitting between them. The CDR3 length is 16 residues. In germline, CDR1 is DFQATT, CDR2 SNEGSKA (reference sequence).

This clonotype was seen ten or more times. The chain employs TRBV11-2 and TRBJ2-3; 9 nucleotides match TRBD2. J lost 1 base, V lost 5 bases, and 4 bases had no gene match. The germline V gene has CDR1 SGHAT and CDR2 FQNNGV. The CDR3 has 15 amino acids. CDR3 sequence: CASSLSGGRTDTQYF. The CDR3 DNA reads as TGTGCCAGCAGCCTAAGCGGGGGGCGCACAGATACGCAGTATTTT.

This clonotype has ten or more counts. V gene TRBV5-1 combines with J gene TRBJ2-7, with D perhaps TRBD2 (6 bases). The V and J ends lost 4 bases and 7 bases respectively, with 15 bases between them. The CDR3 loop spans 13 amino acids. Looked up from germline, CDR1 is SGHRS and CDR2 is YFSETQ. DNA for the CDR3: TGCGCCAGCAGCCCCCGGCCCGCGGGAGAGCAGTACTTC. Translation gives CASSPRPAGEQYF. Based on the CDR3 plus reference TRBV5-1 and TRBJ2-7, the full variable domain is KAGVTQTPRYLIKTRGQQVTLSCSPISGHRSVSWYQQTPGQGLQFLFEYFSETQRNKGNFPGRFSGRQFSNSRSEMNVSTLELGDSALYLCASSPRPAGEQYFGPGTRLTVT.

The CDR3, as DNA: TGTGCCAGCAGTTTTCGGTACGAGCAGTACTTC. Its protein is CASSFRYEQYF. V and J are TRBV28 and TRBJ2-7, with unresolved D. With 3 bases removed from V and 4 bases from J, the gap between germline ends came to 4 bases. CDR1 and CDR2 (germline): MDHEN, SYDVKM. CDR3 size: 11 residues.

In its sample, this clonotype was seen many times. The J gene is TRBJ2-7, the V gene TRBV5-5, with D maybe TRBD2 (6 bases). V was trimmed by 3 bases and J by 0 bases, leaving 10 bases between them. The CDR3 consists of 14 residues. The germline CDR1 and CDR2 sequences are SGHKS and YYEKEE (reference sequence). The CDR3 nucleotides read TGTGCCAGCAGCTCCGCGGGGAGCTCCTACGAGCAGTACTTC. Translating it yields CASSSAGSSYEQYF.

This clonotype was detected ten times or more. The chain recombines TRBV12-5 with TRBJ2-1; D perhaps matches TRBD2 (5 bases). The CDR3 sequence is 15 residues long. CDR1 LGHNT and CDR2 FRNRAP come from the germline V gene. The V and J ends lost 1 base and 8 bases respectively, with 15 bases between them. The CDR3 DNA is TGTGCTAGTGGTTTGGCCCCCGAGGGTGTATATGAGCAGTTCTTC. This encodes CASGLAPEGVYEQFF. Variable domain in full (rest from reference TRBV12-5 and TRBJ2-1): DARVTQTPRHKVTEMGQEVTMRCQPILGHNTVFWYRQTMMQGLELLAYFRNRAPLDDSGMPKDRFSAEMPDATLATLKIQPSEPRDSAVYFCASGLAPEGVYEQFFGPGTRLTVL.

A remark on this clonotype: Being one base from a much bigger clone, this may be a read error. The chain combines TRBV12-3 or TRBV12-4 with TRBJ2-1; D is perhaps TRBD1 (6 bases). There are 15 residues in the CDR3. The CDR3, as DNA: TGTGCCAGCAGTTTTTTTCTGGGGGCCGGCAATAAGCAGTTCTTC. It encodes CASSFFLGAGNKQFF.

This clonotype was observed at least ten times. The chain employs TRBV11-3 and TRBJ2-1, with D hard to call. CDR3 size: 13 residues. Germline V gives CDR1 SGHNT, CDR2 YENEEA. Deletions cut 3 bases from V and 4 bases from J, with 7 bases between. In DNA form, the CDR3 reads TGTGCCAGCAGCTTGGGTGGGTACAATGAGCAGTTCTTC. It specifies CASSLGGYNEQFF.

The chain combines TRBV6-5 with TRBJ2-2; TRBD2 matches 8 bases. Trimming at V came to 4 bases and at J to 6 bases, leaving 4 bases not matched to a gene. The V gene's germline CDR1 is MNHEY and CDR2 SVGAGI. This CDR3 contains 14 residues. Here the CDR3 DNA reads TGTGCCAGCAGTTCCGGGGGGGGGCCCGGGGAGCTGTTTTTT. It translates to CASSSGGGPGELFF.

The sample holds many counts of this clonotype. A read error may account for a junction end that differs from germline. The chain carries TRBV7-8 and TRBJ2-5; D is ambiguous. The length of the CDR3 is 14 residues. Germline CDR1 SGHVS, CDR2 FQNEAQ. As DNA, the CDR3 is TGTGCCAGCAGCTTACCCGGACCACAAGGGACCCAGTACTTC. As protein: CASSLPGPQGTQYF.

J is TRBJ1-2 and V is TRBV6-1; 9 bases align to TRBD1. The CDR3 spans 15 residues. Germline trimming cut 4 bases from V and 0 bases from J; bases unmatched to any gene: 3. Germline V lookup: CDR1 MNHNS, CDR2 SASEGT. CDR3 sequence reads: CASSVGTGTNYGYTF. For the CDR3, the DNA is TGTGCCAGCAGTGTAGGGACAGGGACTAACTATGGCTACACCTTC.

V and J are TRBV18 and TRBJ1-3, with 7 bases identical to TRBD1. J lost 2 bases, V lost 0 bases, and 1 base had no gene match. Germline V CDR1 and CDR2: KGHSH, LQKENI. The CDR3 is 15 amino acids. This CDR3 is CASSPPGTAGNTIYF. In nucleotides, the CDR3 is TGTGCCAGCTCACCACCCGGGACAGCTGGAAACACCATATATTTT.

As concerns this clonotype: A much larger clone lies one base from this, so it may be a read error. The chain uses TRBV5-4 and TRBJ2-7; TRBD1 agrees at 7 bases. Trimming removed 8 bases from V and 4 bases from J; junction bases left unmatched: 12. The V gene's germline CDR1 is SGHNT and CDR2 YYREEE (reference sequence). The length of the CDR3 is 14 residues. CDR3 bases: TGTGCCAGGAGCCGTCCCGGGACAGTTTACGAGCAGTACTTC. It is translated as CARSRPGTVYEQYF.

This clonotype was seen more than once but under ten times. This chain links TRBV12-3 or TRBV12-4 with TRBJ2-3, with TRBD2 matching over 10 bases. CDR3 length: 15 amino acids. The J segment lost 4 bases and the V segment lost 5 bases, leaving 6 bases of the junction unmatched. The CDR3 DNA reads as TGTGCCAGCAGTCCGCTAGCGGGAGTTTCAGATACGCAGTATTTT. Translating gives CASSPLAGVSDTQYF.

About this clonotype: Given a much more abundant clone one base away, this may be a read error. This chain links TRBV29-1 with TRBJ1-2, with 9 bases aligning to TRBD1. The germline V gene encodes CDR1 SQVTM and CDR2 ANQGSEA. The V gene end was trimmed by 4 bases and the J gene end by 9 bases; junction bases not matched to a gene: 6. The CDR3 length is 12 residues. Here the CDR3 DNA reads TGCAGCGTTGCACAGGGGGCGAAAAGCTACACCTTC. This encodes CSVAQGAKSYTF. Supplemented by reference TRBV29-1 and TRBJ1-2, the full variable domain reads SAVISQKPSRDICQRGTSLTIQCQVDSQVTMMFWYRQQPGQSLTLIATANQGSEATYESGFVIDKFPISRPNLTFSTLTVSNMSPEDSSIYLCSVAQGAKSYTFGSGTRLTVV.

This clonotype was detected ten times or more. The V call is TRBV11-2, the J call TRBJ2-1, with D perhaps matching TRBD2 (6 bases). The CDR3 is 17 amino acids. In germline, CDR1 is SGHAT, CDR2 FQNNGV. V lost 3 bases and J lost 0, with 15 bases in between. The DNA for the CDR3 is TGTGCCAGCAGCTTCGCCGGGACTCTTAGCTCCTACAATGAGCAGTTCTTC. Translated, it gives CASSFAGTLSSYNEQFF.